This entry lists 10 T cell receptor beta chains sequenced from one sample in a study of blood T cell repertoires in COVID-19 (dated by TCRdb to 2018 to 2020). Receptor libraries were prepared by the immunoSEQ multiplex PCR assay. This is the immuneACCESS table as TCRdb keeps it, with only in-frame sequences that have V and J called. A part of the clones is gone; compared with another copy, unresolved V genes explain less than half, and the rest is unexplained. The sample yields 130,000 or so clones; approximately 85% were counted once. The top ten hold around an eighth of the sample. The specimen sequenced was peripheral blood. The receptor set was obtained from a human donor in a cohort sampled during active COVID-19.

This clone has only a few counts. This chain connects TRBV5-4 to TRBJ2-1; TRBD1 agrees at 7 bases. Germline assignment: CDR1 SGHNT and CDR2 YYREEE (reference sequence). The CDR3 contains 18 residues. V lost 0 bases, J lost 0 bases, and 9 bases stayed unmatched. CDR3 amino acids: CASSLGGGGLISYNEQFF. The DNA for the CDR3 is TGTGCCAGCAGCTTGGGAGGGGGCGGCCTTATCTCCTACAATGAGCAGTTCTTC.

This chain connects TRBV10-3 to TRBJ2-7; 7 nucleotides match TRBD2. This CDR3 is built from 14 residues. Losses at the gene ends were 10 bases for V and 2 bases for J; bases not matched to a gene: 11. Germline assignment: CDR1 ENHRY and CDR2 SYGVKD. The CDR3 DNA sequence: TGTGCCAGTACGGTTAGCGGGTTAACCTACGAGCAGTACTTC. As protein: CASTVSGLTYEQYF.

The chain recombines TRBV4-1 with TRBJ2-1; no reliable D call. Between the trimmed V and J ends, which lost 0 bases and 5 bases, there was a span of 8 bases. The germline CDR1 and CDR2 sequences are MGHRA and YSYEKL. The CDR3 has 14 residues. CDR3 sequence: CASSQEGENNEQFF. The CDR3 nucleotides read TGCGCCAGCAGCCAAGAAGGAGAGAACAATGAGCAGTTCTTC.

The chain links TRBV20-1 to TRBJ1-2; 9 bases agree with TRBD1. Trimming took 3 bases from V and 4 from J; bases not matched to a gene: 9. Germline loops: CDR1 DFQATT, CDR2 SNEGSKA (reference sequence). The CDR3 totals 15 residues. The CDR3 DNA is TGCAGTGCTAGTACCGGACAGGGGATTTTCTATGGCTACACCTTC. This sequence encodes CSASTGQGIFYGYTF.

This clone was observed a single time. The chain couples TRBV10-2 to TRBJ1-2; no clear D gene. Trimming shortened V by 1 base and J by 0 bases, and 6 bases separated the two germline ends. CDR1 is WSHSY and CDR2 is SAAADI in the germline V gene. The CDR3 spans 14 residues. The CDR3 here is CASSEWEANYGYTF. In DNA, the CDR3 is TGCGCCAGCAGTGAGTGGGAGGCTAACTATGGCTACACCTTC.

The chain employs TRBV5-6 and TRBJ2-5; TRBD2 might be the D (6 bases). V dropped 0 bases and J dropped 7 bases, with 13 bases sitting between them. Germline V gene lookup returns CDR1 SGHDT and CDR2 YYEEEE. The CDR3 is 14 amino acids. The CDR3 reads CASSLVSGDGTQYF. The DNA of the CDR3 is TGTGCCAGCAGCTTGGTTTCGGGGGACGGGACCCAGTACTTC.

Here the CDR3 reads CASSSTGWNTGNEQFF. In DNA, the CDR3 is TGTGCCAGCAGCTCGACAGGGTGGAATACGGGCAATGAGCAGTTCTTC. The gene calls are TRBV7-9 and TRBJ2-1, with TRBD1 identical over 7 bases. The CDR3 is 16 residues long. The V and J ends lost 4 bases and 6 bases, in that order; junction bases with no gene match: 12. CDR1 and CDR2 (germline): SEHNR, FQNEAQ (reference sequence).

The chain carries TRBV5-4 and TRBJ2-2; D is unclear. V lost 1 base and J lost 7, with 8 bases in between. This CDR3 spans 13 amino acids. Germline V gives CDR1 SGHNT, CDR2 YYREEE (reference sequence). The DNA for the CDR3 is TGTGCCAGCAGCTTGACAGACAACGGGGAGCTGTTTTTT. This encodes CASSLTDNGELFF. The full variable domain, in which reference TRBV5-4 and TRBJ2-2 provide the parts outside the CDR3, is ETGVTQSPTHLIKTRGQQVTLRCSSQSGHNTVSWYQQALGQGPQFIFQYYREEENGRGNFPPRFSGLQFPNYSSELNVNALELDDSALYLCASSLTDNGELFFGEGSRLTVL.

This rearrangement joins TRBV4-3 to TRBJ1-2, with 7 bases fitting TRBD1. After removal of 1 base from V and 0 bases from J, the junction contained 5 bases not matched to a gene. The CDR3 has 16 amino acids. CDR1 and CDR2 (germline): LGHNA, YSLEER. The CDR3 DNA sequence: TGCGCCAGCAGCCAAGTGACAGGGCCGGCTAACTATGGCTACACCTTC. Translation: CASSQVTGPANYGYTF.

The chain links TRBV19 to TRBJ1-5, with TRBD1 matching 9 bases. Trimming took 7 bases from V and 2 from J; bases not matched to a gene: 21. CDR1 is LNHDA and CDR2 is SQIVND in the germline V gene (reference sequence). The CDR3 has 20 residues. CDR3 region: CASKGPSDRGAKLGNQPQHF. The CDR3 DNA reads TGTGCCAGTAAAGGGCCGAGCGACAGGGGGGCCAAATTAGGCAATCAGCCCCAGCATTTT.